This TCR beta chain was captured in a study of blood T cell repertoires in COVID-19. For the study at large: Some COVID-19 samples were acute and others convalescent; all came from the United States, Italy and Spain.

The CDR3 consists of 15 residues. V lost 5 bases to trimming and J lost 9 bases; unmatched junction nucleotides: 10. Germline assignment: CDR1 KGHSH and CDR2 LQKENI. In its sample, this clone was seen a few times. In the authors' methods: Estimation of nucleated cell counts was performed using reference gene primer amplification. Sequenced by immunoSEQ multiplex PCR; TCRdb stores in-frame clones only, minus some. That table supplies the V and J calls and clone size; D and trimming were determined from the DNA. Seen here are some 93,000 clones, approximately 80% observed once, and the top ten hold over 9.5%.

The chain employs TRBV18 and TRBJ2-1; 10 positions agree with TRBD2. The sequenced sample was peripheral blood. This receptor was taken from a man in his 70s with acute or convalescent COVID-19. The DNA of the CDR3 is TGTGCCAGCTCATCAGGGGCTAGCGGGAGAAGTGAGCAGTTCTTC. This sequence encodes CASSSGASGRSEQFF.